Each of the 21 T cell receptor beta chains below was sequenced from the same sample in a study of low-dose radiotherapy and immunotherapy resistance in tumors. The time point denotes: before trial treatment. Priming of first-strand cDNA relied on TRAV- and TRBV-specific primers (covering alpha and beta chains). TCRs were amplified for roughly 20 PCR cycles with a constant-region primer and V-primer adapter. TCRdb fed the reads into MiXCR, producing one record per CDR3 protein. The sample carries about 39,000 distinct CDR3 sequences, 25% to 40% recorded once. This specimen consisted of PBMCs, obtained before treatment. Receptors were obtained from a male donor with gallbladder cancer.

This clonotype was seen ten or more times. CDR3 nucleotide sequence: TGTGCCAGCAGCCAAAGTGAGGGGCCCCAGCATTTT. Its translation: CASSQSEGPQHF. The chain recombines TRBV3-1 with TRBJ1-5; D gene ambiguous. The CDR3 extends over 12 amino acids. The ends were cut back, 2 bases at V and 9 bases at J, with 8 bases in the middle. Per the germline V gene, CDR1 is LGHDT and CDR2 is YNNKEL (reference sequence).

This chain uses TRBV28 with TRBJ2-4; D perhaps matches TRBD2 (5 bases). The CDR3 runs to 15 residues. The germline V and J ends were trimmed by 6 bases and 7 bases, with 19 bases remaining between them. The germline CDR1 and CDR2 sequences are MDHEN and SYDVKM. Here the CDR3 DNA reads TGTGCCAGCAGCACCCCTAGCCCAACCGATAACATTCAGTACTTC. Translation gives CASSTPSPTDNIQYF.

Points on this clonotype: Since a far larger clone is one base different, this is likely a read error. V usage is TRBV5-4 and J usage is TRBJ2-1; D is undetermined. V lost 0 bases to trimming and J lost 10 bases, with 23 bases between them. This CDR3 region has 17 residues. Per the germline V gene, CDR1 is SGHNT and CDR2 is YYREEE (reference sequence). This CDR3 is CASSLADSSPFSYEQFF. The DNA for the CDR3 is TGTGCCAGCAGCTTGGCCGACTCCAGCCCCTTCTCCTACGAGCAGTTCTTC. The variable domain in full, completed from reference TRBV5-4 and TRBJ2-1, reads ETGVTQSPTHLIKTRGQQVTLRCSSQSGHNTVSWYQQALGQGPQFIFQYYREEENGRGNFPPRFSGLQFPNYSSELNVNALELDDSALYLCASSLADSSPFSYEQFFGPGTRLTVL.

This clonotype was recorded many times. V gene TRBV7-2 combines with J gene TRBJ2-1; 15 bases fit TRBD2. The V gene end was trimmed by 5 bases and the J gene end by 3 bases; junction bases not matched to a gene: 2. This CDR3 has 16 residues. Germline V gene lookup returns CDR1 SGHTA and CDR2 FQGNSA. This CDR3 reads CASSGTSGGNYNEQFF. CDR3 nucleotides: TGTGCCAGCAGCGGGACTAGCGGGGGGAACTACAATGAGCAGTTCTTC.

This clonotype was observed many times. The gene calls are TRBV7-2 and TRBJ2-3; 7 bases line up with TRBD2. The CDR3 is made up of 15 amino acids. CDR1 SGHTA and CDR2 FQGNSA come from the germline V gene. V gave up 0 bases and J gave up 2 bases; unmatched junction bases: 2. The CDR3 region is CASSLASGFTDTQYF. CDR3 coding DNA: TGTGCCAGCAGCTTAGCTAGCGGGTTCACAGATACGCAGTATTTT.

This clonotype appeared a few times. This chain joins TRBV12-3 or TRBV12-4 and TRBJ1-1; unclear D gene. V shed 3 bases and J shed 0 bases, with 8 bases lying between them. This CDR3 region has 14 residues. CDR3 bases: TGTGCCAGCAGTTTCGGGAATATGAACACTGAAGCTTTCTTT. This codes for CASSFGNMNTEAFF.

As to this clonotype: Given a far larger clone just one base away, this is likely a sequencing read error. The chain has TRBV7-9 and TRBJ2-7, with TRBD2 matching 8 bases. In germline, CDR1 is SEHNR, CDR2 FQNEAQ (reference sequence). The CDR3 totals 14 residues. Trimming took 8 bases from V and 7 from J; bases not matched to a gene: 13. CDR3: CASSGGRSYNEQYF. The CDR3 coding sequence is TGTGCCAGCTCTGGCGGGAGGTCCTACAATGAGCAGTACTTC.

The chain links TRBV6-2 or TRBV6-3 to TRBJ2-5; no clear D gene. The CDR3 spans 12 residues. The germline gives CDR1 MNHEY, CDR2 SVGEGT. V shed 5 bases and J shed 9 bases, with 13 bases lying between them. CDR3 sequence (DNA): TGTGCCAGCAGTGAATATACGGACGCCCAGTACTTC. This encodes CASSEYTDAQYF.

With respect to this clonotype: This probably arose from a read error, given a far larger clone one base away. The rearrangement joins TRBV7-2 to TRBJ2-1, with D possibly being TRBD1 (5 bases). The V gene lost 2 bases and the J gene lost 10 bases, with 12 bases spanning the gap. Germline V gene sequence: CDR1 SGHTA, CDR2 FQGNSA. The CDR3 consists of 13 residues. CDR3 region: CASSLFPGYEQFF. CDR3 coding DNA: TGTGCCAGCAGCTTATTTCCAGGGTACGAGCAGTTCTTC.

This rearrangement joins TRBV11-1 to TRBJ2-2; 7 bases match TRBD2. Germline V gene sequence: CDR1 SGHAT, CDR2 FQDESV (reference sequence). The CDR3 is 14 amino acids. J lost 7 bases, V lost 5 bases, and 7 bases had no gene match. The CDR3 here is CASSPARERGELFF. CDR3 in DNA: TGTGCCAGCAGCCCGGCGCGGGAGCGCGGGGAGCTGTTTTTT.

In this sample, this clonotype turned up many times. The V and J genes are TRBV19 and TRBJ2-7; weak D call: TRBD1 (6 bases). CDR3 length: 13 amino acids. The germline gives CDR1 LNHDA, CDR2 SQIVND (reference sequence). The V gene lost 4 bases and the J gene lost 0 bases, with 7 bases spanning the gap. This CDR3 reads CASSRTVSYEQYF. DNA of the CDR3: TGTGCCAGTAGTAGGACAGTCTCCTACGAGCAGTACTTC.

The DNA of the CDR3 is TGTGCCAGCAGGTTGGGGCTAGCGGGAACAGATACGCAGTATTTT. As protein: CASRLGLAGTDTQYF. The chain links TRBV2 to TRBJ2-3; 9 nucleotides agree with TRBD2. From germline, CDR1 is SNHLY and CDR2 FYNNEI. This CDR3 is 15 amino acids long. V gave up 6 bases and J gave up 3 bases; unmatched junction bases: 7.

J is TRBJ2-7 and V is TRBV28; 10 bases fit TRBD1. The CDR3 has 15 amino acids. In germline, CDR1 is MDHEN, CDR2 SYDVKM. Losses at the gene ends were 6 bases for V and 7 bases for J; bases not matched to a gene: 12. This chain's CDR3 is CASSPQPGTGVEQYF. The CDR3 nucleotides are TGTGCCAGCAGCCCCCAACCCGGGACAGGGGTTGAGCAGTACTTC.

This clonotype was detected only a few times. The rearrangement uses TRBV20-1 and TRBJ2-2; 7 nucleotides align to TRBD1. The junction had 16 bases not matched to a gene; V was cut back by 6 bases and J by 0 bases. CDR1 is DFQATT, CDR2 SNEGSKA, per germline (reference sequence). The length of the CDR3 is 18 residues. CDR3 DNA: TGCAGTGCCCAAACCCGACAGGGCTTTTCTTCGAACACCGGGGAGCTGTTTTTT. As protein: CSAQTRQGFSSNTGELFF.

This clonotype showed up many times. V is TRBV19 and J is TRBJ2-2; possibly TRBD2 for D (6 bases). CDR3 length equals 17 residues. Per the germline V gene, CDR1 is LNHDA and CDR2 is SQIVND (reference sequence). Trimming removed 5 bases from V and 2 bases from J, with 18 bases in between. CDR3 nucleotides: TGTGCCAGTAGTGCCCCGGGACTTCTCCTAAACACCGGGGAGCTGTTTTTT. It specifies CASSAPGLLLNTGELFF.

As for this clonotype: This sequence is one base from a far larger clone and is likely a read error. The V call is TRBV2, the J call TRBJ2-1; 8 positions match TRBD2. This CDR3 comprises 15 residues. The germline gives CDR1 SNHLY, CDR2 FYNNEI. V gave up 6 bases and J gave up 13 bases; unmatched junction bases: 17. The DNA for the CDR3 is TGTGCCAGCAGGGCCTTTGAGCGGGAGCTAGAGACCCAGTTCTTC. It translates to CASRAFERELETQFF.

The V call is TRBV9, the J call TRBJ2-5; no clear D. There are 14 residues in the CDR3. V was trimmed by 2 bases and J by 1 base, leaving 9 bases between them. Looked up from germline, CDR1 is SGDLS and CDR2 is YYNGEE. The CDR3 loop is CASSVEVSQETQYF. CDR3 in DNA: TGTGCCAGCAGCGTCGAGGTGTCCCAAGAGACCCAGTACTTC.

The rearrangement links TRBV28 to TRBJ1-5, with a tentative D call TRBD1 (6 bases). V dropped 4 bases and J dropped 0 bases, with 28 bases sitting between them. The CDR3 length is 21 residues. The germline CDR1 and CDR2 sequences are MDHEN and SYDVKM. This chain's CDR3 is CASSSSLYRDNRKYSNQPQHF. The CDR3 region has the DNA TGTGCCAGCAGTTCCTCGTTATACCGGGACAACCGTAAATATAGCAATCAGCCCCAGCATTTT.

Ten or more counts support this clonotype. The chain carries TRBV29-1 and TRBJ2-5, with D unclear. Germline CDR1 reads SQVTM; CDR2 reads ANQGSEA. The CDR3 contains 16 residues. V lost 4 bases, J lost 3 bases, and 21 bases lay in between. The CDR3 here is CSVGVPPVQDEETQYF. The CDR3 nucleotides are TGCAGCGTTGGGGTACCCCCGGTACAAGACGAAGAGACCCAGTACTTC.

This clonotype was counted once. A far larger clone is a single base away, which makes a read error likely. V usage is TRBV28 and J usage is TRBJ2-5; D call uncertain. The CDR3 is made up of 14 amino acids. Germline V gives CDR1 MDHEN, CDR2 SYDVKM. Trimming removed 3 bases from V and 11 bases from J, with 19 bases in between. In nucleotides, the CDR3 is TGTGCCAGCAGTTTGACAACCCAGAGCAATGAGCAGTACTTC. It codes for CASSLTTQSNEQYF.

This clonotype has ten or more counts. This chain links TRBV6-2 or TRBV6-3 with TRBJ2-7; D is unclear. Germline V CDR1 and CDR2: MNHEY, SVGEGT. Between the trimmed V and J ends, which lost 5 bases and 2 bases, there was a span of 16 bases. This CDR3 region has 15 residues. The CDR3 reads CASSDTTSLTYEQYF. CDR3 sequence (DNA): TGTGCCAGCAGTGACACCACAAGCCTAACCTACGAGCAGTACTTC.